This passage covers 19 T cell receptor beta chains from one sample sequenced in a study of blood T cell repertoires in COVID-19. Using immunoSEQ multiplex PCR, the repertoire was profiled, and TCRdb retains in-frame clones only, with some absent. The sample holds some 130,000 clones, about 88% seen once. The specimen was peripheral blood. The receptors stem from a man aged 45 to 65 with active COVID-19.

The chain couples TRBV27 to TRBJ1-6; D is unclear. The CDR3 spans 13 residues. From germline, CDR1 is MNHEY and CDR2 SMNVEV (reference sequence). Trimming removed 2 bases at V and 4 bases at J, with 3 bases between. The chain's CDR3 is CASSLAYNSPLHF. The CDR3 DNA reads as TGTGCCAGCAGTTTAGCGTATAATTCACCCCTCCACTTT.

Only a few counts were recorded for this clone. This chain joins TRBV3-1 (or the pseudogene TRBV3-2) and TRBJ2-2, with TRBD1 as a possible D gene (5 bases). This CDR3 has 15 amino acids. Germline V lookup: CDR1 LGHDT, CDR2 YNNKEL (reference sequence). V lost 4 bases to trimming and J lost 1 base, with 10 bases between them. The CDR3 DNA reads TGTGCCAGCAGCCTCGGACAATTGAACACCGGGGAGCTGTTTTTT. It codes for CASSLGQLNTGELFF.

The genes are TRBV18 and TRBJ1-1, with D tentatively TRBD1 (6 bases). This CDR3 region has 16 residues. Germline-derived CDR1 and CDR2 are KGHSH and LQKENI. The ends were cut back, 4 bases at V and 1 base at J, with 16 bases in the middle. CDR3 protein: CASSRQRTERNTEAFF. Here the CDR3 DNA reads TGTGCCAGCTCACGCCAGAGGACAGAACGGAACACTGAAGCTTTCTTT. Together with reference TRBV18 and TRBJ1-1, the CDR3 gives the full variable domain: NAGVMQNPRHLVRRRGQEARLRCSPMKGHSHVYWYRQLPEEGLKFMVYLQKENIIDESGMPKERFSAEFPKEGPSILRIQQVVRGDSAAYFCASSRQRTERNTEAFFGQGTRLTVV.

The chain recombines TRBV7-9 with TRBJ1-1; no firm D call. The CDR3 totals 15 residues. Per the germline V gene, CDR1 is SEHNR and CDR2 is FQNEAQ (reference sequence). V was trimmed by 4 bases and J by 2 bases, leaving 14 bases between them. The CDR3 protein is CASSSGRQINTEAFF. CDR3 sequence (DNA): TGTGCCAGCAGCTCCGGGAGGCAGATCAACACTGAAGCTTTCTTT.

This chain uses TRBV6-5 with TRBJ1-1; 7 bases map to TRBD1. The CDR3 totals 14 residues. Germline CDR1 and CDR2: MNHEY and SVGAGI. Trimming removed 4 bases from V and 4 bases from J; junction bases left unmatched: 6. CDR3 amino acids: CASSSPGGSTEAFF. The CDR3 DNA sequence: TGTGCCAGCAGTTCCCCAGGGGGGAGCACTGAAGCTTTCTTT.

The rearrangement links TRBV7-9 to TRBJ2-4, with D perhaps matching TRBD1 (6 bases). This CDR3 contains 15 residues. Trimming left V 1 base short and J 3 bases short, with 10 bases between. CDR1 is SEHNR, CDR2 FQNEAQ, per germline (reference sequence). Here the CDR3 DNA reads TGTGCCAGCAGCTTAGGGGGGCTGGACAAAAACATTCAGTACTTC. As protein: CASSLGGLDKNIQYF.

The chain has TRBV10-1 and TRBJ2-5, with 9 bases fitting TRBD1. The CDR3 runs 14 residues. The V gene end was trimmed by 5 bases and the J gene end by 5 bases; junction bases not matched to a gene: 6. Germline lookup yields CDR1 WNHNN and CDR2 SYGVQD (reference sequence). DNA of the CDR3: TGCGCCAGCAGTTCGGGACAGGGAGGGGAGACCCAGTACTTC. This gives the protein CASSSGQGGETQYF.

The gene calls are TRBV12-5 and TRBJ2-1, with D maybe TRBD1 (5 bases). The CDR3 consists of 13 residues. Trimming stripped 1 base from V and 9 bases from J, with 10 bases between. Germline-derived CDR1 and CDR2 are LGHNT and FRNRAP. The CDR3 DNA reads as TGTGCTAGTGGTTTGGCGGGTACAGGTGAGCAGTTCTTC. It specifies CASGLAGTGEQFF.

This rearrangement joins TRBV29-1 to TRBJ2-3; 11 nucleotides align to TRBD1. Germline V gene sequence: CDR1 SQVTM, CDR2 ANQGSEA. CDR3 length: 14 residues. V lost 7 bases, J lost 0 bases, and 3 bases stayed unmatched. In DNA, the CDR3 is TGCAGCGGGACAGGGGGCTTAAGCACAGATACGCAGTATTTT. This codes for CSGTGGLSTDTQYF.

This chain uses TRBV5-4 with TRBJ1-4; 7 bases line up with TRBD1. Germline CDR1 and CDR2: SGHNT and YYREEE (reference sequence). Trimming cost V 4 bases and J 3 bases; bases outside gene matches: 6. This CDR3 has 15 amino acids. CDR3 bases: TGTGCCAGCAGCCTGCAGGGGGGATCTAATGAAAAACTGTTTTTT. Protein product: CASSLQGGSNEKLFF.

J is TRBJ2-3 and V is TRBV6-5; 9 nucleotides agree with TRBD2. Germline assignment: CDR1 MNHEY and CDR2 SVGAGI. The ends lost 7 bases at V and 0 bases at J; junction bases unmatched: 5. The CDR3 consists of 15 residues. In nucleotides, the CDR3 is TGTGCCAGCATTAGCGGGGGAACTAGCACAGATACGCAGTATTTT. Translated, it gives CASISGGTSTDTQYF.

The gene calls are TRBV6-5 and TRBJ1-4; 10 bases map to TRBD1. Trimming at V came to 7 bases and at J to 5 bases, leaving 1 base not matched to a gene. CDR1 MNHEY and CDR2 SVGAGI come from the germline V gene. CDR3 length equals 13 residues. As DNA, the CDR3 is TGTGCCAGCACGGGACAGGGGAATGAAAAACTGTTTTTT. It is translated as CASTGQGNEKLFF.

The chain is built from TRBV6-1 and TRBJ2-1; D perhaps matches TRBD2 (5 bases). The length of the CDR3 is 16 residues. Germline assignment: CDR1 MNHNS and CDR2 SASEGT. The germline V and J ends were trimmed by 1 base and 8 bases, with 18 bases remaining between them. CDR3 coding DNA: TGTGCCAGCAGTGAAGAGGTGGGTGGCGGGTCCGATGAGCAGTTCTTC. It yields the protein CASSEEVGGGSDEQFF.

CDR3 amino acids: CASSKPPQGAVCNEQFF. The CDR3 DNA reads as TGTGCCAGCAGCAAACCCCCCCAGGGGGCGGTATGCAATGAGCAGTTCTTC. The chain combines TRBV21-1 with TRBJ2-1; the table assigns TRBD1, which was not confirmed against the DNA. TRBV21-1 is an annotated pseudogene. The CDR3 runs 17 residues.

Details on this clone: An end of the junction differs from the germline gene, which may be a read error. The J gene is TRBJ1-5, the V gene TRBV3-1 (or the pseudogene TRBV3-2); D gene uncertain. The germline V gene has CDR1 LGHDT and CDR2 YNNKEL (reference sequence). This CDR3 is built from 14 residues. The CDR3 reads CASSQANSNQPQHF. The CDR3 coding sequence is TGTGCCAGCAGTCAAGCCAATAGCAATCAGCCCCAGCATTTT.

The rearrangement uses TRBV10-3 and TRBJ2-5, with 7 positions matching TRBD2. V gave up 6 bases and J gave up 1 base; unmatched junction bases: 8. The germline V gene has CDR1 ENHRY and CDR2 SYGVKD. CDR3 length: 15 residues. The CDR3 reads CAIRAGGSPQETQYF. The CDR3 DNA follows: TGTGCCATCAGGGCCGGGGGGAGCCCCCAAGAGACCCAGTACTTC.

This clone has a handful of counts. This chain joins TRBV5-1 and TRBJ2-3; unclear D gene. The germline V gene has CDR1 SGHRS and CDR2 YFSETQ. The CDR3 is 14 residues long. V was shortened by 0 bases and J by 2 bases, with 7 bases between the two germline ends. CDR3 DNA: TGCGCCAGCAGCTTGGATCAGGCCACAGATACGCAGTATTTT. Translated: CASSLDQATDTQYF.

The chain employs TRBV2 and TRBJ1-2; perhaps TRBD1 as D (5 bases). CDR3 length equals 13 residues. CDR1 is SNHLY, CDR2 FYNNEI, per germline. The V and J ends lost 7 bases and 6 bases respectively, with 15 bases between them. CDR3 in DNA: TGTGCCAGCACCAGGGAGGGTTTTGATGGCTACACCTTC. Translation gives CASTREGFDGYTF.

This chain uses TRBV7-2 with TRBJ1-5, with TRBD1 as a possible D gene (5 bases). The V and J ends lost 1 base and 6 bases respectively, with 13 bases between them. The V gene's germline CDR1 is SGHTA and CDR2 FQGNSA. This CDR3 is built from 15 residues. The CDR3, as DNA: TGTGCCAGCAGCTTAGGGGCAGGGTTTACTCAGCCCCAGCATTTT. Protein: CASSLGAGFTQPQHF.